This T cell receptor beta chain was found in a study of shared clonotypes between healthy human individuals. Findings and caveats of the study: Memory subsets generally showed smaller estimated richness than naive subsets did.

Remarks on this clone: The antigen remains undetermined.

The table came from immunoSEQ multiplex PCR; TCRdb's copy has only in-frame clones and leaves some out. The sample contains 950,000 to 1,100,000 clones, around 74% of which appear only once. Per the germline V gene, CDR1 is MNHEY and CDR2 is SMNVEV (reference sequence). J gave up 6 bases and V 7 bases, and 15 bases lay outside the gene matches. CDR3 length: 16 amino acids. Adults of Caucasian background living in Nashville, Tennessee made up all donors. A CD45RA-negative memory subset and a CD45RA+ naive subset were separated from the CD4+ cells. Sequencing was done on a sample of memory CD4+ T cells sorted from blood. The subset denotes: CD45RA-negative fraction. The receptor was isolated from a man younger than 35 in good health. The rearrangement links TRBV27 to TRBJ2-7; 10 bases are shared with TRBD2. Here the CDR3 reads CASTASGRLGRGEQYF. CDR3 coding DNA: TGTGCCAGCACGGCTAGCGGGAGATTGGGGAGAGGCGAGCAGTACTTC.